This TCR beta chain was retrieved from a study of control samples from healthy donors and cancer patients. CDR1 is KGHSH and CDR2 is LQKENI in the germline V gene. Trimming removed 1 base from V and 5 bases from J, with 11 bases in between. The CDR3 contains 15 residues. Sequencing was performed with immunoSEQ multiplex PCR; in TCRdb, only in-frame clones are kept and a portion is missing. The data show about 170,000 clones, about 94% seen once. The specimen sequenced was blood. The rearrangement uses TRBV18 and TRBJ1-4, with D uncertain. This receptor was identified in a woman aged 55-70 years in good health. This CDR3 is CASSPRAALNEKLFF. The CDR3 DNA follows: TGTGCCAGCTCACCACGGGCTGCACTAAATGAAAAACTGTTTTTT.